The 12 T cell receptor beta chains reported below all come from one sample, sequenced in a study of blood T cell repertoires in COVID-19. Sequencing was performed with immunoSEQ multiplex PCR; in TCRdb, only in-frame clones are kept and a portion is missing. The sample records fewer than 90,000 clones, approximately 84% being singletons. Sequenced: peripheral blood. Receptors were obtained from a human donor in a cohort sampled during active COVID-19.

The rearrangement uses TRBV6-5 and TRBJ1-5; 11 positions agree with TRBD1. In germline, CDR1 is MNHEY, CDR2 SVGAGI. V lost 10 bases and J lost 6; bases outside the gene matches: 11. The CDR3 contains 15 residues. The CDR3 bases are TGTGCCAACAGCCGCGGACAGGGGGCAGCTCAGCCCCAGCATTTT. This gives the protein CANSRGQGAAQPQHF.

The chain is built from TRBV18 and TRBJ2-7, with 7 bases lining up with TRBD1. The CDR3 has 13 residues. Germline V CDR1 and CDR2: KGHSH, LQKENI. After removal of 0 bases from V and 4 bases from J, the junction contained 0 bases not matched to a gene. CDR3 protein: CASSPPQGYEQYF. The CDR3 DNA sequence: TGTGCCAGCTCACCACCACAGGGGTACGAGCAGTACTTC.

The V and J genes are TRBV5-1 and TRBJ1-1, with D unresolved. The germline CDR1 and CDR2 sequences are SGHRS and YFSETQ. The CDR3 spans 15 residues. Trimming pared 1 base from V and 0 bases from J, leaving 10 bases between. The CDR3 DNA reads as TGCGCCAGCAGCTTGTCCGGGGTTTTGAACACTGAAGCTTTCTTT. It specifies CASSLSGVLNTEAFF.

The rearrangement uses TRBV11-2 and TRBJ2-3; D may be TRBD1 (5 bases). Germline CDR1 SGHAT, CDR2 FQNNGV. This CDR3 comprises 17 residues. V dropped 7 bases and J dropped 3 bases, with 23 bases sitting between them. Here the CDR3 reads CASTRTGAVLVTDTQYF. The CDR3, as DNA: TGTGCCAGCACACGTACAGGTGCTGTGTTAGTTACAGATACGCAGTATTTT.

The rearrangement uses TRBV14 and TRBJ2-1, with TRBD1 matching 11 bases. The trim removed 5 bases at V and 4 bases at J, leaving 4 bases unmatched. The CDR3 is 15 amino acids. Per the germline V gene, CDR1 is SGHDN and CDR2 is FVKESK. The CDR3 reads CASSAGTGGYNEQFF. CDR3 bases: TGTGCCAGCAGCGCCGGGACAGGGGGGTACAATGAGCAGTTCTTC.

J is TRBJ2-2 and V is TRBV28; 7 bases match TRBD1. This CDR3 contains 15 residues. Germline assignment: CDR1 MDHEN and CDR2 SYDVKM. V shed 2 bases, J shed 5 bases, and the junction held 5 bases outside the gene matches. CDR3 loop: CASSLEAGGTGELFF. The CDR3 region has the DNA TGTGCCAGCAGTTTAGAGGCAGGGGGAACCGGGGAGCTGTTTTTT.

The chain uses TRBV6-4 and TRBJ1-2; 7 bases agree with TRBD1. After removal of 6 bases from V and 4 bases from J, the junction contained 11 bases not matched to a gene. This CDR3 is built from 15 residues. CDR1 MRHNA and CDR2 SNTAGT come from the germline V gene. The CDR3 sequence: CASSPTAGGSYGYTF. Here the CDR3 DNA reads TGTGCCAGCAGCCCCACAGCAGGGGGATCCTATGGCTACACCTTC.

The chain uses TRBV11-2 and TRBJ2-3, with 10 bases identical to TRBD2. The V gene end was trimmed by 2 bases and the J gene end by 1 base; junction bases not matched to a gene: 0. The germline V gene encodes CDR1 SGHAT and CDR2 FQNNGV. The CDR3 has 15 amino acids. CDR3 residues: CASSLLAGGTDTQYF. CDR3 bases: TGTGCCAGCAGCTTACTAGCGGGGGGCACAGATACGCAGTATTTT. Full variable domain (missing parts from reference TRBV11-2 and TRBJ2-3): EAGVAQSPRYKIIEKRQSVAFWCNPISGHATLYWYQQILGQGPKLLIQFQNNGVVDDSQLPKDRFSAERLKGVDSTLKIQPAKLEDSAVYLCASSLLAGGTDTQYFGPGTRLTVL.

This rearrangement joins TRBV5-6 to TRBJ2-2; the match to TRBD2 covers 8 bases. Trimming at V came to 5 bases and at J to 7 bases, leaving 7 bases not matched to a gene. CDR1 and CDR2 (germline): SGHDT, YYEEEE. This CDR3 region has 14 residues. The CDR3 DNA reads as TGTGCCAGCAGTCCGGGACTAGTCAACGGGGAGCTGTTTTTT. Amino acids: CASSPGLVNGELFF.

The chain uses TRBV5-4 and TRBJ2-5; 7 positions match TRBD2. Germline V gene data show CDR1 as SGHNT and CDR2 as YYREEE (reference sequence). The CDR3 runs 15 residues. J gave up 5 bases and V 2 bases, and 9 bases lay outside the gene matches. CDR3 sequence reads: CASSLREGPRETQYF. The DNA of the CDR3 is TGTGCCAGCAGCTTAAGGGAGGGCCCGAGGGAGACCCAGTACTTC.

This clone was recorded once. The chain employs TRBV11-2 and TRBJ2-3, with 8 nucleotides matching TRBD2. CDR1 is SGHAT, CDR2 FQNNGV, per germline. V lost 5 bases, J lost 0 bases, and 4 bases stayed unmatched. The CDR3 consists of 15 residues. CDR3 DNA sequence: TGTGCCAGCAGCCCCTGGACTAGCAGCACAGATACGCAGTATTTT. Translating gives CASSPWTSSTDTQYF.

CDR3 region: CASSPPALASYEQYF. CDR3 bases: TGTGCCAGCTCACCACCGGCCCTAGCGTCTTACGAGCAGTACTTC. This rearrangement joins TRBV18 to TRBJ2-7; TRBD2 might be the D (6 bases). Trimming took off 0 bases at V and 4 bases at J, with 13 bases between the two ends. Germline V gene data show CDR1 as KGHSH and CDR2 as LQKENI. This CDR3 is built from 15 residues.